The 31 T cell receptor beta chains listed next were all sequenced from one sample in a study of T cells in Graves' hyperthyroidism and ophthalmopathy. TCR beta CDR3 region amplification was performed from RNA transcripts. The HTBI primer set drove a first-round RT-PCR of the TCR CDR3. Each CDR3 protein is one row after TCRdb ran MiXCR on the multiplex PCR reads. This sample has around 97,000 distinct CDR3 sequences, with about half found just once. Sequences were obtained from blood. The source is a man aged 35 to 55 with Graves' hyperthyroidism.

The chain is built from TRBV24-1 and TRBJ2-1; tentatively, D is TRBD2 (5 bases). V lost 0 bases and J lost 7, with 6 bases in between. Germline assignment: CDR1 KGHDR and CDR2 SFDVKD. CDR3 length equals 13 residues. The CDR3: CATSDLPGNEQFF. The CDR3 DNA sequence: TGTGCCACCAGTGATTTGCCGGGGAATGAGCAGTTCTTC.

Comments on this clonotype: It is unclear where the CDR3 begins or ends on the DNA, so no DNA is shown, and the CDR3 is as TCRdb lists it. The rearrangement joins TRBV7-9 to TRBJ1-5; the table gives TRBD1 as D, unverified against the DNA. The CDR3 length is 12 residues, termini included. Germline V lookup: CDR1 SEHNR, CDR2 FQNEAQ (reference sequence). CDR3: CASVWAGGNEHF.

This clonotype was counted at least ten times. This chain uses TRBV5-1 with TRBJ2-2; D gene ambiguous. Germline CDR1 SGHRS, CDR2 YFSETQ. Trimming cost V 4 bases and J 5 bases, with 12 bases left between them. The CDR3 runs to 14 residues. The CDR3 protein is CASSPDPTTGELFF. The CDR3 DNA follows: TGCGCCAGCAGCCCCGACCCGACAACCGGGGAGCTGTTTTTT.

In its sample, this clonotype was seen many times. This sequence joins TRBV12-3 or TRBV12-4 and TRBJ1-1, with D unclear. The CDR3 covers 15 residues. Trimming stripped 3 bases from V and 0 bases from J, with 11 bases between. CDR3 nucleotides: TGTGCCAGCAGTTTGCGGGCGGTGGTGAACACTGAAGCTTTCTTT. Translated: CASSLRAVVNTEAFF.

V usage is TRBV9 and J usage is TRBJ2-5; 9 bases line up with TRBD1. Losses at the gene ends were 0 bases for V and 5 bases for J; bases not matched to a gene: 2. Germline CDR1 reads SGDLS; CDR2 reads YYNGEE. CDR3 length: 14 residues. CDR3 protein: CASSVVGTGETQYF. CDR3 DNA: TGTGCCAGCAGCGTAGTGGGGACAGGGGAGACCCAGTACTTC. Drawing the rest from reference TRBV9 and TRBJ2-5, the complete variable domain is DSGVTQTPKHLITATGQRVTLRCSPRSGDLSVYWYQQSLDQGLQFLIQYYNGEERAKGNILERFSAQQFPDLHSELNLSSLELGDSALYFCASSVVGTGETQYFGPGTRLLVL.

On this clonotype itself: A much larger clone differs by one base, so this may be a read error. CDR3 protein: CASSYGAGSGNTIYF. In nucleotides, the CDR3 is TGTGCCAGCAGTTACGGGGCAGGCTCAGGAAACACCATATATTTT. V usage is TRBV6-5 and J usage is TRBJ1-3; the D gene is possibly TRBD1 (5 bases). Looked up from germline, CDR1 is MNHEY and CDR2 is SVGAGI. V was clipped by 2 bases and J by 4 bases, with 12 bases between them. The CDR3 consists of 15 residues.

This clonotype has ten or more counts. The chain employs TRBV6-1 and TRBJ1-6; no definite D call. V was cut by 10 bases and J by 9 bases, with 19 bases left in between. The CDR3 totals 14 residues. Germline CDR1 reads MNHNS; CDR2 reads SASEGT. The CDR3: CAIRLGQNFSPLHF. The DNA of the CDR3 is TGTGCCATCAGGTTAGGGCAGAATTTTTCACCCCTCCACTTT.

This clonotype was seen ten or more times. The chain employs TRBV6-5 and TRBJ1-5, with 8 positions matching TRBD1. V lost 4 bases to trimming and J lost 3 bases; unmatched junction nucleotides: 2. The CDR3 sequence is 14 residues long. From germline, CDR1 is MNHEY and CDR2 SVGAGI. CDR3 nucleotides: TGTGCCAGCAGTTGGGACAGGTACAATCAGCCCCAGCATTTT. Translation: CASSWDRYNQPQHF.

This clonotype was found many times. This rearrangement joins TRBV29-1 to TRBJ2-7; 8 nucleotides agree with TRBD1. The CDR3 contains 11 residues. The germline V gene encodes CDR1 SQVTM and CDR2 ANQGSEA. V lost 6 bases and J lost 7; bases outside the gene matches: 5. The CDR3 DNA sequence: TGCAGCGTCTGGACAGGGAGTGAGCAGTACTTC. It translates to CSVWTGSEQYF.

The chain combines TRBV20-1 with TRBJ1-5; weak D call: TRBD1 (6 bases). The germline gives CDR1 DFQATT, CDR2 SNEGSKA (reference sequence). Trimming took 0 bases from V and 0 from J, leaving 9 bases between them. CDR3 size: 15 residues. The CDR3 sequence is CSARDGTYSNQPQHF. As DNA, the CDR3 is TGCAGTGCTAGAGATGGGACATATAGCAATCAGCCCCAGCATTTT.

The V gene is TRBV7-2, the J gene TRBJ2-1; D is undetermined. CDR3 length: 14 residues. V was cut by 7 bases and J by 9 bases, with 19 bases left in between. Germline values: CDR1 SGHTA, CDR2 FQGNSA. The CDR3 region has the DNA TGTGCCAGCACCCTAGATGGACGGAACACTGAGCAGTTCTTC. Protein sequence: CASTLDGRNTEQFF.

The chain recombines TRBV25-1 with TRBJ2-7; TRBD2 aligns across 15 bases. With 3 bases clipped from V and 2 bases from J, the junction kept 5 bases outside the gene matches. The CDR3 consists of 17 residues. Per the germline V gene, CDR1 is MGHDK and CDR2 is SYGVNS. The CDR3 DNA reads as TGTGCCAGCAGTGATCCTGGACTAGCGGGAGGGCCCTACGAGCAGTACTTC. Translation: CASSDPGLAGGPYEQYF.

V is TRBV20-1 and J is TRBJ2-2, with D perhaps TRBD1 or TRBD2 (5 bases each). The CDR3 spans 16 residues. Trimming removed 0 bases from V and 0 bases from J, with 11 bases in between. Germline CDR1 reads DFQATT; CDR2 reads SNEGSKA (reference sequence). CDR3 amino acids: CSARDPGRANTGELFF. DNA for the CDR3: TGCAGTGCTAGAGATCCGGGACGAGCGAACACCGGGGAGCTGTTTTTT.

The rearrangement joins TRBV2 to TRBJ2-7; 7 bases are shared with TRBD1. V shed 7 bases and J 1 base; nucleotides not matched to a gene: 7. CDR1 and CDR2 from the germline V gene are SNHLY and FYNNEI. This CDR3 has 14 residues. CDR3 sequence (DNA): TGTGCCAGCACTCGGGACAGCCAATCCTACGAGCAGTACTTC. Translation: CASTRDSQSYEQYF.

This clonotype was recorded a few times. V usage is TRBV7-9 and J usage is TRBJ2-4, with 7 bases identical to TRBD2. Germline values: CDR1 SEHNR, CDR2 FQNEAQ (reference sequence). This CDR3 is 17 amino acids long. V was clipped by 2 bases and J by 0 bases; unmatched bases: 7. The CDR3 region is CASSLRTGEGAKNIQYF. The CDR3 region has the DNA TGTGCCAGCAGCTTACGTACGGGGGAGGGAGCCAAAAACATTCAGTACTTC.

This clonotype was seen more than once but under ten times. The chain has TRBV27 and TRBJ2-7; no definite D call. CDR1 MNHEY and CDR2 SMNVEV come from the germline V gene (reference sequence). Trimming shortened V by 0 bases and J by 3 bases, and 9 bases separated the two germline ends. The CDR3 has 14 amino acids. CDR3 DNA sequence: TGTGCCAGCAGTTTATCGGGTTACCGCTACGAGCAGTACTTC. Amino acids: CASSLSGYRYEQYF.

V and J are TRBV10-3 and TRBJ2-3; the D gene is possibly TRBD2 (6 bases). This CDR3 region has 15 residues. From germline, CDR1 is ENHRY and CDR2 SYGVKD. Trimming left V 5 bases short and J 4 bases short, with 16 bases between. The CDR3: CAISTGTVYPDTQYF. Written as DNA, the CDR3 is TGTGCCATCAGTACCGGGACTGTATACCCAGATACGCAGTATTTT.

The V gene is TRBV18, the J gene TRBJ2-1; no firm D call. Germline values: CDR1 KGHSH, CDR2 LQKENI. The CDR3 spans 16 residues. Trimming took 0 bases from V and 7 from J, leaving 16 bases between them. Here the CDR3 reads CASSPPAQAGWNEQFF. The DNA for the CDR3 is TGTGCCAGCTCACCACCGGCGCAAGCCGGGTGGAATGAGCAGTTCTTC.

V is TRBV7-8 and J is TRBJ1-1; D ambiguous. The length of the CDR3 is 14 residues. V dropped 5 bases and J dropped 3 bases, with 13 bases sitting between them. Germline V gene data show CDR1 as SGHVS and CDR2 as FQNEAQ. The CDR3 region is CASSGRLLYTEAFF. For the CDR3, the DNA is TGTGCCAGCAGCGGGAGGTTGTTGTACACTGAAGCTTTCTTT. Filled out from reference TRBV7-8 and TRBJ1-1, the complete variable domain reads GAGVSQSPRYKVAKRGQDVALRCDPISGHVSLFWYQQALGQGPEFLTYFQNEAQLDKSGLPSDRFFAERPEGSVSTLKIQRTQQEDSAVYLCASSGRLLYTEAFFGQGTRLTVV.

The J gene is TRBJ2-1, the V gene TRBV24-1; 7 positions match TRBD2. Per the germline V gene, CDR1 is KGHDR and CDR2 is SFDVKD. J gave up 6 bases and V 4 bases, and 5 bases lay outside the gene matches. The CDR3 runs to 14 residues. CDR3 residues: CATSDPSGFNEQFF. For the CDR3, the DNA is TGTGCCACCAGTGACCCTAGCGGCTTCAATGAGCAGTTCTTC.

This clonotype was seen repeatedly, ten times or more. An end of the junction differs from the germline gene, which may be a read error. This rearrangement joins TRBV7-9 to TRBJ1-4; TRBD1 matches at 8 bases. The CDR3 is made up of 16 amino acids. Looked up from germline, CDR1 is SEHNR and CDR2 is FQNEAQ (reference sequence). The DNA of the CDR3 is TGTGTCAGCAGCGTGCAGGGGGCCGCAACTAATGAAAAACTGTTTTTT. Amino acid sequence: CVSSVQGAATNEKLFF.

This clonotype showed up just a few times. Mismatch with germline at one junction end may stem from a read error. CDR3 in DNA: TGTACCAGCAGGACCGGGACAGGGGTTGGTTCACCCCTCCACTTT. This sequence encodes CTSRTGTGVGSPLHF. This chain links TRBV12-3 or TRBV12-4 with TRBJ1-6; 10 bases are a match to TRBD1. The CDR3 runs 15 residues.

As regards this clonotype: Since no conserved phenylalanine or tryptophan closes the CDR3, a read error is the likely cause. This chain links TRBV20-1 with TRBJ2-7; D not resolved. Germline V gives CDR1 DFQATT, CDR2 SNEGSKA (reference sequence). V was clipped by 7 bases and J by 0 bases, with 10 bases between them. The CDR3 length is 12 residues. The CDR3 DNA follows: TGCAGTGGGGTGACGGCCTCCTACGAGCAGTACTCC. Its translation: CSGVTASYEQYS.

Regarding this clonotype: As the CDR3 is not closed by the conserved phenylalanine or tryptophan, this likely results from a read error. The DNA is left out, because the CDR3 cannot be placed on it with certainty; the CDR3 is given as TCRdb lists it. The rearrangement uses TRBV20-1 and TRBJ2-5; the listed D gene, TRBD2, was not tested against the DNA. Looked up from germline, CDR1 is DFQATT and CDR2 is SNEGSKA (reference sequence). From its first to its last residue, the CDR3 has 9 amino acids. The CDR3 sequence is CSARDAGGP.

This clonotype came up many times. Sequence at one end of the junction differs from germline and may be a read error. The genes are TRBV20-1 and TRBJ2-1, with 9 bases matching TRBD2. This CDR3 is built from 14 residues. Germline V CDR1 and CDR2: DFQATT, SNEGSKA (reference sequence). The CDR3 DNA follows: TGTCTATTAGCGGGAGCCATGCCCTACAATGAGCAGTTCTTC. It encodes CLLAGAMPYNEQFF.

Remarks on this clonotype: Because the CDR3 is missing its conserved closing phenylalanine or tryptophan, this is likely a read error. The DNA is left out, because the CDR3 cannot be placed on it with certainty; the CDR3 is given as TCRdb lists it. The CDR3 loop is CASSYSNLR. This chain joins TRBV6-6 and TRBJ2-5. The V gene's germline CDR1 is MNHNY and CDR2 SVGAGI (reference sequence). The CDR3 spans 9 amino acids, including both terminal residues.

CDR3 loop: CASSSGTANEKLFF. For the CDR3, the DNA is TGTGCCAGCAGCTCCGGGACAGCTAATGAAAAACTGTTTTTT. V is TRBV7-9 and J is TRBJ1-4; 7 bases match TRBD1. The CDR3 sequence is 14 residues long. Per the germline V gene, CDR1 is SEHNR and CDR2 is FQNEAQ (reference sequence). With 4 bases clipped from V and 3 bases from J, the junction kept 2 bases outside the gene matches.

This clonotype was seen a handful of times. CDR3 region: CASSQVFGASGNTIYF. The DNA for the CDR3 is TGCGCCAGCAGCCAAGTTTTTGGGGCCTCTGGAAACACCATATATTTT. The V call is TRBV4-1, the J call TRBJ1-3, with a weak D call TRBD1 (5 bases). The CDR3 is 16 amino acids. Looked up from germline, CDR1 is MGHRA and CDR2 is YSYEKL. Trimming removed 1 base from V and 0 bases from J, with 10 bases in between.

Concerning this clonotype: This sequence may be a read error, since a much larger clone differs from it by one base. The V gene is TRBV12-3 or TRBV12-4, the J gene TRBJ2-1; D possibly matches TRBD1 or TRBD2 (5 bases each). The CDR3 consists of 16 residues. Trimming shortened V by 7 bases and J by 6 bases, and 22 bases separated the two germline ends. CDR3 sequence: CASKPRETYWVNEQFF. The CDR3 DNA follows: TGTGCCAGCAAACCCAGGGAGACGTATTGGGTCAATGAGCAGTTCTTC.

On this clonotype itself: Sequence at one end of the junction differs from germline and may be a read error. The V gene is TRBV7-3, the J gene TRBJ2-7; D could derive from TRBD1 or TRBD2 (5 bases each). CDR1 is SGHTA and CDR2 is FQGTGA in the germline V gene. The CDR3 is made up of 12 amino acids. CDR3 nucleotide sequence: TGTGCCAGCAGCCGAGGGGCCGGGGAGCTGTACTTC. It encodes CASSRGAGELYF.

The gene calls are TRBV15 and TRBJ2-6; no definite D call. The CDR3 covers 15 residues. Between the trimmed V and J ends, which lost 3 bases and 2 bases, there was a span of 8 bases. Per the germline V gene, CDR1 is LNHNV and CDR2 is YYDKDF (reference sequence). CDR3 coding DNA: TGTGCCACCAGCAGCTTTTTGGCTGGGGCCAACGTCCTGACTTTC. Protein sequence: CATSSFLAGANVLTF.